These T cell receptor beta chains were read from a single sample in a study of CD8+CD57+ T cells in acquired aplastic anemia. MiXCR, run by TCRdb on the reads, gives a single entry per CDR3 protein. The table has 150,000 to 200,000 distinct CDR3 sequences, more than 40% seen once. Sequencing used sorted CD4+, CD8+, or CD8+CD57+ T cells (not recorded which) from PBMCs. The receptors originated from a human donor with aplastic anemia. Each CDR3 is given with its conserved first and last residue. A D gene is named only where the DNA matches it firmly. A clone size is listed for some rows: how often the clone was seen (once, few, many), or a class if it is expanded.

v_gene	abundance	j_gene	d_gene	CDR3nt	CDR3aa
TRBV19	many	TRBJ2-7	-	TGTGCCAGTAGTTACGGGTACTCCTACGAGCAGTACTTC	CASSYGYSYEQYF
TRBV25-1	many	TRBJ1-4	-	TGTGCCAGCAGTGAATCCCCGTCGCCGGTTAATGAAAAACTGTTTTTT	CASSESPSPVNEKLFF
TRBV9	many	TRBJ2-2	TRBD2	TGTGCCAGCAGCCCCCAACCGGGACTACCCTCCGGGGAGCTGTTTTTT	CASSPQPGLPSGELFF
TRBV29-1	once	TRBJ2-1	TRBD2	TGCAGCGTCCTTAGCGGGAACTACAATGAGCAGTTCTTC	CSVLSGNYNEQFF
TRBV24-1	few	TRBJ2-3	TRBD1	TGTGCCACCAGTGATCTAGGACAGGGCCCAGATACGCAGTATTTT	CATSDLGQGPDTQYF
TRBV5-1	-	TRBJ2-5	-	TGCGCCAGCAGCCCGGCCGTACCCTGGGAGACCCAGTACTTC	CASSPAVPWETQYF
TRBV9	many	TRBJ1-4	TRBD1	TGTGCCAGCAGCGGAACAGGGGGGGAGAGTGAAAAACTGTTTTTT	CASSGTGGESEKLFF
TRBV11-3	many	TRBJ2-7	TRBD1	TGTGCCAGCAGCGACGCCGGGACAGGGGGCTACGAGCAGTACTTC	CASSDAGTGGYEQYF
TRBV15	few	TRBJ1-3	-	TGTGCCACCAGCAGAGGTGGGAGAGCGGATTTT	CATSRGGRADF
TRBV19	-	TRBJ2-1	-	TGTGCCAGTAGTATAGGTGGTTCCTACAATGAGCAGTTCTTC	CASSIGGSYNEQFF
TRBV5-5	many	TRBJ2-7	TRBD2	TGTGCCAGCAGCTTGGGGCGCGGGAGGGCCTCCTACGAGCAGTACTTC	CASSLGRGRASYEQYF
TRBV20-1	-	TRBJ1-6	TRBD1	TGCAGTGTACCGGACAGGGCAATGGATTCACCCCTCCACTTT	CSVPDRAMDSPLHF
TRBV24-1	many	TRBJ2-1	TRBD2	TGTGCCACCAGTAGCGGGAGTTATGATGAGCAGTTCTTC	CATSSGSYDEQFF
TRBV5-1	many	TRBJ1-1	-	TGCGCCAGCAGCTTGTTTTCAGCTCTGGGCACTGAAGCTTTCTTT	CASSLFSALGTEAFF
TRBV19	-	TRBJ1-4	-	TGTGCCAGTAGTCGCAGGGGTTATGAAAAACTGTTTTTT	CASSRRGYEKLFF
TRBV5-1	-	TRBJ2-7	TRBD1	TGCGCCAGCAGCTTGGGTTGGTCTTGGACAGGGATCTCCTACGAGCAGTACTTC	CASSLGWSWTGISYEQYF
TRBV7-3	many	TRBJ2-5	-	TGTGCCAGCAGCCCCAGTGCAGGGGAAGAGACCCAGTACTTC	CASSPSAGEETQYF
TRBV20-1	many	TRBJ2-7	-	TGCAGTGCTAGAGAGGGAACCTACGAGCAGTACTTC	CSAREGTYEQYF
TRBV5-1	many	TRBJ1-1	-	TGCGCCAGCAGCTTTACAGTTCACACTGAAGCTTTCTTT	CASSFTVHTEAFF
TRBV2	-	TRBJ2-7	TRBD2	TGTGCCAGCAGTGGGGTTAGCGGGAGTAGCGAGCAGTACTTC	CASSGVSGSSEQYF
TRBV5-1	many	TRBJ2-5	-	TGCGCCAGCAGAGGGTCGGAGGAGACCCAGTACTTC	CASRGSEETQYF
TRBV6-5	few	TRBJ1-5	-	TGTGCCAGCAGTTACAGGGCCGGAGAGAATCAGCCCCAGCATTTT	CASSYRAGENQPQHF
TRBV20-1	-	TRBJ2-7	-	TGCAGTGCTAGAGATCTTCGGGACGTACCTTCCTACGAGCAGTACTTC	CSARDLRDVPSYEQYF
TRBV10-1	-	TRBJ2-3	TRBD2	TGCGCCAGCAGCATATTACTAGCGGGGGGGGGCACAGATACGCAGTATTTT	CASSILLAGGGTDTQYF
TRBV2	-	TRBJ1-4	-	TGTGCCAGCCTGATCAAGACTAATAAAGAAAAACTGTTTTTT	CASLIKTNKEKLFF
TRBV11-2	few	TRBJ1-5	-	TGTGCCAGCAGCTTAGATAGAAAGGCCCTTCAGCCCCAGCATTTT	CASSLDRKALQPQHF
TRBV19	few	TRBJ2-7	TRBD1	TGTGCCAGTAGTCCTCGACAGGGGACCTACGAGCAGTACTTC	CASSPRQGTYEQYF
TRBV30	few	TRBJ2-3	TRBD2	TGTGCCTGGAGTCCACTAGCGGGACGCACAGATACGCAGTATTTT	CAWSPLAGRTDTQYF
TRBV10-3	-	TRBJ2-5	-	TGTGCCATCAGTGAGCTCGCGGGGACGAAAGAGACCCAGTACTTC	CAISELAGTKETQYF
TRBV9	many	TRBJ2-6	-	TGTGCCAGCAGCTCTCTCCGCTCTGGGGCCAACGTCCTGACTTTC	CASSSLRSGANVLTF
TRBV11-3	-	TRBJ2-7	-	TGTGCCAGCATTGGGGGGACCTACGAGCAGTACTTC	CASIGGTYEQYF
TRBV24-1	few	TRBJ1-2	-	TGTGCCAGCTCACCAAGCGGGGGAAACTATGGCTACACCTTC	CASSPSGGNYGYTF
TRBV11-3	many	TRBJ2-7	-	TGTGCCAGCAGCGGAAGACACAGTCCGGAAGGGCAGTACTTC	CASSGRHSPEGQYF
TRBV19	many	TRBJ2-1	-	TGTGCCAGTAAGATAGCGGATTCCTACAATGAGCAGTTCTTC	CASKIADSYNEQFF
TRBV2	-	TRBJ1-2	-	TGTGCCAGCAGGGACACCTATGGCTACACCTTC	CASRDTYGYTF
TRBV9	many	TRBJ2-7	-	TGTGCCAGCAGCCCTACCGGTTCCCCCGTATCCTACGAGCAGTACTTC	CASSPTGSPVSYEQYF
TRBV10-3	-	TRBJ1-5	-	TGTGCCATCAGTGAGGGGGGGAGGCAGCCCCAGCATTTT	CAISEGGRQPQHF
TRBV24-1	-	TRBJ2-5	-	TGTGCCACCAGTGATTCACGACAGGTGGAGACCCAGTACTTC	CATSDSRQVETQYF
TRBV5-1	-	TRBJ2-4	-	TGCGCCAGCAGCTTGGGGTGGGACAAAAACATTCAGTACTTC	CASSLGWDKNIQYF
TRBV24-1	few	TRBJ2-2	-	TGTGCCACCAGTGTGGGAGTCGGGTCTGGGGAGCTGTTTTTT	CATSVGVGSGELFF
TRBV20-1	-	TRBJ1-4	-	TGCAGTGCTAGAGAACAGGGACGGACTAATGAAAAACTGTTTTTT	CSAREQGRTNEKLFF
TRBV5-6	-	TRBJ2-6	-	TGTGCCAGCAGCCCGATCTCTGGGGCCAACGCCCTGACTTTC	CASSPISGANALTF
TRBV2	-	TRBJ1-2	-	TGTGCCAGCTGTGAGGCCGGGACCGCGGGCTACACCTTC	CASCEAGTAGYTF
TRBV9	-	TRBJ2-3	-	TGTGCCAGCAGCGGGAACCCAACAGATACGCAGTATTTT	CASSGNPTDTQYF
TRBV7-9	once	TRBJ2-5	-	TGTGCCAGCAGCTTAGCGGTGGTAGAGACCCAGTACTTC	CASSLAVVETQYF
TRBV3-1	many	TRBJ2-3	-	TGTGCCAGCAGCCAAGGTACGGTTGGCACAGATACGCAGTATTTT	CASSQGTVGTDTQYF
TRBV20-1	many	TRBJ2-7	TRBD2	TGCAGTGCTAGAGGACAGGGGACTAGCGAATACTACGAGCAGTACTTC	CSARGQGTSEYYEQYF
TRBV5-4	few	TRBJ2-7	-	TGTGCCAGCAGCTTGGGTGGGCTTGGGCAGGCCCGCTCCTACGAGCAGTACTTC	CASSLGGLGQARSYEQYF
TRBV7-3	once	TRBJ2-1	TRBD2	TGTGCCAGCACTGTCGGGACTAGCGGTTATTACAATGAGCAGTTCTTC	CASTVGTSGYYNEQFF
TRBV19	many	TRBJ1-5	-	TGTGCCAGTAGTTCCCGGTCCGATAATAATCAGCCCCAGCATTTT	CASSSRSDNNQPQHF
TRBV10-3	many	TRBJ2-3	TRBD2	TGTGCCATCAGTGAGGGGACTAGCAGAGCAGATACGCAGTATTTT	CAISEGTSRADTQYF
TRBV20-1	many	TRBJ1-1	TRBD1	TGCAGTGCACGAGAGACAGGGACTCGTCTGGCTTTCTTT	CSARETGTRLAFF
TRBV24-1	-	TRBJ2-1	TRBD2	TGTGCCACCAGTCCGTCAGCGGGGTACTACAATGAGCAGTTCTTC	CATSPSAGYYNEQFF
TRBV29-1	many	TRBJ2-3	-	TGCAGCGCCTCTGACCCCCTCTATGACATCACAGATACGCAGTATTTT	CSASDPLYDITDTQYF
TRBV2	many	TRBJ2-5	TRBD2	TGTGCCAGCAGTGAAGGGCTAGCGGGTCAAGAGACCCAGTACTTC	CASSEGLAGQETQYF